This TCR beta chain is from a study of blood T cell repertoires in COVID-19. Study overall: There were acute and convalescent COVID-19 samples, and they came from the United States, Italy and Spain.

The CDR3 is 13 residues long. Between the trimmed V and J ends, which lost 4 bases and 5 bases, there was a span of 11 bases. Germline CDR1 reads MRHNA; CDR2 reads SNTAGT. In the study's own analysis: Amplification from reference gene primers served as the basis for estimated nucleated cell counts. Data came from immunoSEQ multiplex PCR; TCRdb stores just in-frame clones and leaves some out. V and J calls plus clone size are reproduced from that table; the DNA served to infer D and trimming. The sample shows roughly 290,000 clones, over 80% of them seen only once. The sample consisted of peripheral blood. The chain joins TRBV6-4 to TRBJ2-5; D call uncertain. The source is a woman aged 50 to 65 with active or convalescent COVID-19. The CDR3 region is CASSVEWMETQYF. In DNA form, the CDR3 reads TGTGCCAGCAGTGTGGAGTGGATGGAGACCCAGTACTTC.